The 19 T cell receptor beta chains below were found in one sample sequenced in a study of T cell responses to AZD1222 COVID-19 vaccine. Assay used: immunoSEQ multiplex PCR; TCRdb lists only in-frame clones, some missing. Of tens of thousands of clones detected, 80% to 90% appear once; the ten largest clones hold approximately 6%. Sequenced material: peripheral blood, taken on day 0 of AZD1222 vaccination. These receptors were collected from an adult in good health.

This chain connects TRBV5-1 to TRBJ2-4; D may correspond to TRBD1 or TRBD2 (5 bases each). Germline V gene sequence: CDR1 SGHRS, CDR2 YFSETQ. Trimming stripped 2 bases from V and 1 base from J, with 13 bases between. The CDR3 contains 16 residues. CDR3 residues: CASSFPIGEAKNIQYF. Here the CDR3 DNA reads TGCGCCAGCAGCTTCCCCATAGGGGAGGCCAAAAACATTCAGTACTTC.

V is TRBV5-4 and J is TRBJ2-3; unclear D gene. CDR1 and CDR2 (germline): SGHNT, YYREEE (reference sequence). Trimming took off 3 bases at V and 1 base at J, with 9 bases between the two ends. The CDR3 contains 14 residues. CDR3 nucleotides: TGTGCCAGCAGCTCAACCCTGGGCACAGATACGCAGTATTTT. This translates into CASSSTLGTDTQYF. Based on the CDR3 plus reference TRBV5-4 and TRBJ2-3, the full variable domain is ETGVTQSPTHLIKTRGQQVTLRCSSQSGHNTVSWYQQALGQGPQFIFQYYREEENGRGNFPPRFSGLQFPNYSSELNVNALELDDSALYLCASSSTLGTDTQYFGPGTRLTVL.

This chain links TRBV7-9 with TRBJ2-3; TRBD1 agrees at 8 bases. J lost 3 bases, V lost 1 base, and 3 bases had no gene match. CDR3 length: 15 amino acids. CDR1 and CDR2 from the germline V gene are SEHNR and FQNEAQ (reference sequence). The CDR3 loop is CASSLGQGATDTQYF. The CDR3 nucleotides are TGTGCCAGCAGCTTAGGTCAGGGGGCGACAGATACGCAGTATTTT.

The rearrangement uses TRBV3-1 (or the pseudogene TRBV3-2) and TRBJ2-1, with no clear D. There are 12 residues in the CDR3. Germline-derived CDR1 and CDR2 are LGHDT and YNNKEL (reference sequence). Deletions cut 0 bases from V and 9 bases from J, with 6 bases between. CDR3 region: CASSQDLPEQFF. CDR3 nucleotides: TGTGCCAGCAGCCAAGATTTGCCTGAGCAGTTCTTC.

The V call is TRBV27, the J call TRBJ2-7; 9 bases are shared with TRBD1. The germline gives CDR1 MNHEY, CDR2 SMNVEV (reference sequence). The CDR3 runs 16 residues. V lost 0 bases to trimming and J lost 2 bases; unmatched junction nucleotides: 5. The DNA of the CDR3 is TGTGCCAGCAGTTTATCGAAGGGGACAGGGACCTACGAGCAGTACTTC. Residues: CASSLSKGTGTYEQYF.

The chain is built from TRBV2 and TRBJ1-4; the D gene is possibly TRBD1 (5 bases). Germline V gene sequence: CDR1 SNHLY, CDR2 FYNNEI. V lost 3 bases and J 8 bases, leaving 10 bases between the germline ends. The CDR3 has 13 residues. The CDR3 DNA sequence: TGTGCCAGCAGTGACAGGGCGGTAGAAAAACTGTTTTTT. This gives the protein CASSDRAVEKLFF.

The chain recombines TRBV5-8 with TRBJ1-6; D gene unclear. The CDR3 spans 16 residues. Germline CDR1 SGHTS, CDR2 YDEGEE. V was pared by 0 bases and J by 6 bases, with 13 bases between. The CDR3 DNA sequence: TGTGCCAGCAGCTTGGCCGAGGGCGAGCGTAATTCACCCCTCCACTTT. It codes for CASSLAEGERNSPLHF. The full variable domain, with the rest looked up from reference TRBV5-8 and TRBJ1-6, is EAGVTQSPTHLIKTRGQQATLRCSPISGHTSVYWYQQALGLGLQFLLWYDEGEERNRGNFPPRFSGRQFPNYSSELNVNALELEDSALYLCASSLAEGERNSPLHFGNGTRLTVT.

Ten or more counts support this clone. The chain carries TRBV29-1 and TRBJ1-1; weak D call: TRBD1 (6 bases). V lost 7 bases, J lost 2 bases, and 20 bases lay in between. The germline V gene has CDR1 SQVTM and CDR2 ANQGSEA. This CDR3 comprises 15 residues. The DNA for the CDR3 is TGCAGCGCCATGGGGGGCCCCTCCGACAACACTGAAGCTTTCTTT. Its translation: CSAMGGPSDNTEAFF.

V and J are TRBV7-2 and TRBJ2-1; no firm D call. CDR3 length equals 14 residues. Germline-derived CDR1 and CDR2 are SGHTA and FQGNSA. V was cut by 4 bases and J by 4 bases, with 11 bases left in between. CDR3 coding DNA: TGTGCCAGCAGCTATAGCCGGGTTTACAATGAGCAGTTCTTC. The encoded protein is CASSYSRVYNEQFF.

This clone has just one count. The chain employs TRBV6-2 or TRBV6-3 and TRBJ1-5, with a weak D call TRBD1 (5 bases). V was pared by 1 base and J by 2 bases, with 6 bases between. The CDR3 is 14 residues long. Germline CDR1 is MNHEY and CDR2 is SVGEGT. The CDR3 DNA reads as TGTGCCAGCAGTTACTGGGGCGGCAATCAGCCCCAGCATTTT. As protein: CASSYWGGNQPQHF.

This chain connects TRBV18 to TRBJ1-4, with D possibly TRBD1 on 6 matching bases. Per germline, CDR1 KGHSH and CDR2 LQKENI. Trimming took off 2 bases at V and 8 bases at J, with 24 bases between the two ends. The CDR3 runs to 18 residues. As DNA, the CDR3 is TGTGCCAGCTCACCAATTTTGCAGGGGCCTCGTTTAGCCGAAAAACTGTTTTTT. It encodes CASSPILQGPRLAEKLFF. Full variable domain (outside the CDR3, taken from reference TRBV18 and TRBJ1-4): NAGVMQNPRHLVRRRGQEARLRCSPMKGHSHVYWYRQLPEEGLKFMVYLQKENIIDESGMPKERFSAEFPKEGPSILRIQQVVRGDSAAYFCASSPILQGPRLAEKLFFGSGTQLSVL.

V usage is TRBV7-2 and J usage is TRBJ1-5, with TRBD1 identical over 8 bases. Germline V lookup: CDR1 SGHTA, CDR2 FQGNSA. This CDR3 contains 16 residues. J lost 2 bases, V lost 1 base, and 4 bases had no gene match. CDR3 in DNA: TGTGCCAGCAGCTTAGGTTGGGGACAGGGCAATCAGCCCCAGCATTTT. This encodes CASSLGWGQGNQPQHF.

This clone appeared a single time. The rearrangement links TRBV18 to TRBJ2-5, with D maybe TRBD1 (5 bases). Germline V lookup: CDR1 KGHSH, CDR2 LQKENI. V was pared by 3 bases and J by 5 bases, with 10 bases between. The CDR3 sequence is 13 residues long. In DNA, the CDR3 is TGTGCCAGCTCACCCAGGGAATCTGAGACCCAGTACTTC. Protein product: CASSPRESETQYF.

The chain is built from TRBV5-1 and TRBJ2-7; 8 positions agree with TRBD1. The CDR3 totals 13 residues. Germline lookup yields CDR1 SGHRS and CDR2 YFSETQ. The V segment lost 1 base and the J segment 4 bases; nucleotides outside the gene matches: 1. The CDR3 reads CASSLQGAYEQYF. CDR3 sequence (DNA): TGCGCCAGCAGCTTGCAGGGGGCTTACGAGCAGTACTTC.

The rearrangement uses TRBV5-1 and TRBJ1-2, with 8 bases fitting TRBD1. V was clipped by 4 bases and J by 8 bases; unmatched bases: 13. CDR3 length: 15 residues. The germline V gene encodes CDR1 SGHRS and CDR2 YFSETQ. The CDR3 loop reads CASSQQTTGTGGYTF. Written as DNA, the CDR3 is TGCGCCAGCAGCCAGCAGACCACCGGGACAGGAGGCTACACCTTC.

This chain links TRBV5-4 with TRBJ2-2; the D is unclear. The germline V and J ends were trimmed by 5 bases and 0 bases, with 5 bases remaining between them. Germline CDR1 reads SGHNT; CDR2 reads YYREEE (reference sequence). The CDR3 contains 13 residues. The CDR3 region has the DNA TGTGCCAGCAGGATCCCGAACACCGGGGAGCTGTTTTTT. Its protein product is CASRIPNTGELFF.

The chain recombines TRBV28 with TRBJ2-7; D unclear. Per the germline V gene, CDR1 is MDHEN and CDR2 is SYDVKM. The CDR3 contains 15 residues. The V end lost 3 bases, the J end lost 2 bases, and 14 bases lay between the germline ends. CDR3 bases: TGTGCCAGCAGTTTTCACCAGGTCATCCCCTACGAGCAGTACTTC. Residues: CASSFHQVIPYEQYF.

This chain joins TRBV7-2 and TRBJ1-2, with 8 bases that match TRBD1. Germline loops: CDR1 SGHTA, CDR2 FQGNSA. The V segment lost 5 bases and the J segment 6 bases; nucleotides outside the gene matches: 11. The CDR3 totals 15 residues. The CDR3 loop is CASSPRQGWTHGYTF. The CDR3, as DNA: TGTGCCAGCAGCCCACGACAGGGGTGGACGCATGGCTACACCTTC.

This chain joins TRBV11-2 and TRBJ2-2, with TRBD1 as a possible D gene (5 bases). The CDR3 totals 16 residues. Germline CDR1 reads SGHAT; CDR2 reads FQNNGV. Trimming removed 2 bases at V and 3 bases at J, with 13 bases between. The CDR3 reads CASSLKIGADTGELFF. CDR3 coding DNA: TGTGCCAGCAGCTTAAAGATAGGGGCCGACACCGGGGAGCTGTTTTTT.